The 21 T cell receptor beta chains given below trace back to one sample, sequenced in a study of post-analysis software for immune sequencing data. Study-wide points: Roughly 5 TRBV segments occurring more often in patients than controls included TRBV5-6, TRBV5-1 and TRBV20-1.

Unique-molecular-identifier-tagged TCR beta cDNA libraries were used. TCRdb fed the PCR reads into MiXCR, producing one record per CDR3 protein. This sample yields some 190,000 distinct CDR3 sequences, of which 29% are seen a single time; approximately 3.6% belongs to the top ten. What these receptors recognize is not known. Sequencing was performed on blood. These receptors all stem from a girl younger than 18 with multiple sclerosis.

This clonotype was found many times. The V call is TRBV20-1, the J call TRBJ1-2; D is perhaps TRBD1 (6 bases). Trimming shortened V by 0 bases and J by 8 bases, and 19 bases separated the two germline ends. Germline lookup yields CDR1 DFQATT and CDR2 SNEGSKA (reference sequence). The CDR3 is made up of 15 amino acids. CDR3 sequence (DNA): TGCAGTGCTAGAGATCAGTCAGGGCCAAGGGGGGGCTACACCTTC. Protein sequence: CSARDQSGPRGGYTF.

This clonotype has a handful of counts. The chain combines TRBV6-5 with TRBJ1-2; D may be TRBD1 (6 bases). V shed 0 bases and J shed 3 bases, with 20 bases lying between them. The CDR3 length is 18 residues. Germline CDR1 is MNHEY and CDR2 is SVGAGI. The CDR3 DNA sequence: TGTGCCAGCAGTTACTCCGGGGCAAACAGGGAAAGGGACTATGGCTACACCTTC. It specifies CASSYSGANRERDYGYTF.

Remarks on this clonotype: Just one base apart from a much larger clone, this may be a read error. V and J are TRBV29-1 and TRBJ2-3; 7 bases fit TRBD2. CDR1 SQVTM and CDR2 ANQGSEA come from the germline V gene. This CDR3 is 12 amino acids long. J gave up 4 bases and V 6 bases, and 4 bases lay outside the gene matches. The DNA for the CDR3 is TGCAGCGTAGCAGGACTAGCAGATACGCAGTATTTT. Its translation: CSVAGLADTQYF.

This chain connects TRBV5-1 to TRBJ2-7; D is unclear. Germline-derived CDR1 and CDR2 are SGHRS and YFSETQ. V was cut by 0 bases and J by 4 bases, with 14 bases left in between. The CDR3 extends over 15 amino acids. CDR3 residues: CASSLGAGPLYEQYF. CDR3 in DNA: TGCGCCAGCAGCTTGGGTGCAGGACCTCTATACGAGCAGTACTTC.

V usage is TRBV4-1 and J usage is TRBJ1-4, with 8 nucleotides matching TRBD1. The trim removed 1 base at V and 8 bases at J, leaving 6 bases unmatched. The V gene's germline CDR1 is MGHRA and CDR2 YSYEKL. The CDR3 is made up of 15 amino acids. The CDR3, as DNA: TGCGCCAGCAGCCAAGTAGCAGGGGGCCTAGAAAAACTGTTTTTT. It specifies CASSQVAGGLEKLFF.

As concerns this clonotype: A much larger clonotype is one base distant, so this may be a read error. The gene calls are TRBV28 and TRBJ2-7, with D unresolved. The V end lost 1 base, the J end lost 3 bases, and 13 bases lay between the germline ends. This CDR3 is 15 amino acids long. In germline, CDR1 is MDHEN, CDR2 SYDVKM. The DNA for the CDR3 is TGTGCCAGCAGTTTATCTCGAAGGGCGAGCTACGAGCAGTACTTC. It yields the protein CASSLSRRASYEQYF.

The V call is TRBV10-3, the J call TRBJ2-2; 7 bases match TRBD1. Germline trimming cut 2 bases from V and 7 bases from J; bases unmatched to any gene: 4. Germline V gives CDR1 ENHRY, CDR2 SYGVKD. CDR3 length equals 14 residues. CDR3: CAISEDREIGELFF. Here the CDR3 DNA reads TGTGCCATCAGTGAGGACAGGGAGATCGGGGAGCTGTTTTTT.

This clonotype was picked up many times. The chain employs TRBV10-3 and TRBJ2-7; D is perhaps TRBD1 or TRBD2 (6 bases each). The CDR3 covers 15 residues. Between the trimmed V and J ends, which lost 10 bases and 3 bases, there was a span of 22 bases. Germline V gene data show CDR1 as ENHRY and CDR2 as SYGVKD. This CDR3 reads CATKPEGGALYEQYF. As DNA, the CDR3 is TGTGCCACCAAACCAGAGGGGGGTGCCCTCTACGAGCAGTACTTC.

The chain couples TRBV5-1 to TRBJ1-2; no clear D gene. V lost 0 bases and J lost 3, with 6 bases in between. Germline V gene sequence: CDR1 SGHRS, CDR2 YFSETQ. The CDR3 totals 13 residues. The CDR3 DNA reads as TGCGCCAGCAGCTTGGTAGCCTACTATGGCTACACCTTC. Translating gives CASSLVAYYGYTF.

This sequence joins TRBV12-3 or TRBV12-4 and TRBJ2-5; TRBD1 or TRBD2 may be the D gene (5 bases each). Trimming left V 5 bases short and J 4 bases short, with 14 bases between. This CDR3 has 14 amino acids. CDR3 residues: CASSTVFGTETQYF. The DNA for the CDR3 is TGTGCCAGCAGTACAGTTTTCGGGACAGAGACCCAGTACTTC.

This clonotype has just a few counts. The chain employs TRBV29-1 and TRBJ1-1, with TRBD1 as a possible D gene (6 bases). Deletions cut 7 bases from V and 0 bases from J, with 9 bases between. The CDR3 totals 12 residues. CDR1 is SQVTM, CDR2 ANQGSEA, per germline. This CDR3 is CSGGGLNTEAFF. CDR3 bases: TGCAGCGGAGGGGGTTTGAACACTGAAGCTTTCTTT.

Concerning this clonotype: Given a much more abundant clone one base away, this may be a read error. The genes are TRBV7-3 and TRBJ1-2, with 9 bases identical to TRBD1. This CDR3 spans 14 amino acids. Looked up from germline, CDR1 is SGHTA and CDR2 is FQGTGA. The trim removed 10 bases at V and 4 bases at J, leaving 10 bases unmatched. The CDR3 reads CANRRTGVGYGYTF. CDR3 sequence (DNA): TGTGCCAACCGCCGGACAGGGGTCGGCTATGGCTACACCTTC.

This clonotype has more than one count but fewer than ten. The J gene is TRBJ1-5, the V gene TRBV28, with 8 bases lining up with TRBD1. The CDR3 length is 17 residues. Per germline, CDR1 MDHEN and CDR2 SYDVKM. V shed 7 bases and J 0 bases; nucleotides not matched to a gene: 11. The CDR3 reads CASTLGQGFYSNQPQHF. The DNA of the CDR3 is TGTGCCAGCACCTTAGGACAGGGCTTCTATAGCAATCAGCCCCAGCATTTT.

In this sample, this clonotype turned up many times. This chain uses TRBV29-1 with TRBJ2-5; maybe TRBD1 (6 bases). CDR1 and CDR2 from the germline V gene are SQVTM and ANQGSEA. The CDR3 has 12 amino acids. V was clipped by 5 bases and J by 5 bases, with 12 bases between them. CDR3 coding DNA: TGCAGCGTTCTACAGGGCAGTGAGACCCAGTACTTC. This encodes CSVLQGSETQYF.

The chain combines TRBV20-1 with TRBJ1-5; tentative D call: TRBD1 (5 bases). The CDR3 loop spans 16 amino acids. Germline V CDR1 and CDR2: DFQATT, SNEGSKA (reference sequence). V lost 4 bases to trimming and J lost 0 bases, with 16 bases between them. The CDR3 spells CSANSLGPLSNQPQHF. The CDR3 DNA follows: TGCAGTGCTAACTCACTGGGACCGCTTAGCAATCAGCCCCAGCATTTT.

This clonotype was observed at least ten times. The J gene is TRBJ1-6, the V gene TRBV4-1; 9 bases are shared with TRBD1. The V gene end was trimmed by 4 bases and the J gene end by 7 bases; junction bases not matched to a gene: 5. CDR1 MGHRA and CDR2 YSYEKL come from the germline V gene. The length of the CDR3 is 15 residues. Here the CDR3 DNA reads TGCGCCAGCAGCCCACAGGGGGCGAGGAATTCACCCCTCCACTTT. Its protein product is CASSPQGARNSPLHF.

A remark on this clonotype: This sequence may be a read error, since a much larger clone differs from it by one base. The chain recombines TRBV6-1 with TRBJ2-1; 8 positions match TRBD2. The trim removed 2 bases at V and 12 bases at J, leaving 6 bases unmatched. Looked up from germline, CDR1 is MNHNS and CDR2 is SASEGT. This CDR3 comprises 13 residues. CDR3 sequence reads: CASSEPAAGGQFF. CDR3 nucleotide sequence: TGTGCCAGCAGTGAACCTGCGGCGGGAGGGCAGTTCTTC.

A note on this clonotype: Since a much larger clone is just one base distant, this may be a read error. The conserved phenylalanine or tryptophan is not found at the CDR3 terminus, so this likely reflects a read error. The V call is TRBV7-2, the J call TRBJ2-7; tentatively, D is TRBD1 (5 bases). V was pared by 4 bases and J by 5 bases, with 12 bases between. The CDR3 covers 13 residues. CDR1 and CDR2 from the germline V gene are SGHTA and FQGNSA. The CDR3: CASSSRVWNEQYL. The CDR3, as DNA: TGTGCCAGCAGCTCCAGGGTTTGGAACGAGCAGTACTTA.

About this clonotype: Likely a read error: the CDR3 ends without its conserved phenylalanine or tryptophan. The chain links TRBV5-1 to TRBJ1-5, with a possible D match to TRBD1 (5 bases). This CDR3 has 15 amino acids. The V and J ends lost 0 bases and 7 bases respectively, with 14 bases between them. Germline lookup yields CDR1 SGHRS and CDR2 YFSETQ. CDR3 amino acids: CASSLEGQGGQPQHV. The DNA of the CDR3 is TGCGCCAGCAGCTTGGAAGGGCAGGGCGGGCAGCCCCAGCATGTT.

The sample holds a few counts of this clonotype. This chain joins TRBV2 and TRBJ2-7; TRBD2 matches at 11 bases. CDR3 size: 15 residues. Germline lookup yields CDR1 SNHLY and CDR2 FYNNEI. V dropped 11 bases and J dropped 2; count of bases not matched to a gene: 11. CDR3 bases: TGTGCCGGGGGCCGGGGACTAGCGGAAACCTACGAGCAGTACTTC. Amino acid sequence: CAGGRGLAETYEQYF.

With regard to this clonotype: Just one base apart from a much larger clone, this may be a read error. The chain uses TRBV21-1 and TRBJ2-5; the table's D gene call, TRBD1, was not cross checked with the DNA. TRBV21-1 represents a pseudogene. The CDR3 is made up of 19 amino acids. This CDR3 is CASSLFPGQYDYLQESQYF. The CDR3 DNA is TGTGCCAGCAGCCTATTTCCGGGACAGTATGACTATCTTCAAGAGTCCCAGTACTTC.